One sample yielded the 5 T cell receptor beta chains listed below, sequenced in a study of cytomegalovirus exposure and HLA in healthy donors. In the PCR, 60 Vbeta and 13 Jbeta primers were used. Assay: immunoSEQ multiplex PCR; the TCRdb copy retains only in-frame clones and omits some. The sample lists 200,000 or so clones; roughly 80% were seen once. The sample comprised PBMCs. The receptors were gathered from a man aged 25-45 years in good health and CMV-seronegative.

V gene TRBV28 combines with J gene TRBJ2-7, with D maybe TRBD2 (5 bases). CDR1 MDHEN and CDR2 SYDVKM come from the germline V gene. Between the trimmed V and J ends, which lost 3 bases and 1 base, there was a span of 13 bases. This CDR3 region has 15 residues. The CDR3 spells CASSFSGIRSYEQYF. The CDR3 region has the DNA TGTGCCAGCAGTTTTTCCGGGATTAGGTCCTACGAGCAGTACTTC.

CDR3 sequence (DNA): TGTGCCACCAGCAGCCCGGGGGAAGGGTCTTGGAGCAATCAGCCCCAGCATTTT. Protein: CATSSPGEGSWSNQPQHF. This chain joins TRBV15 and TRBJ1-5, with D perhaps TRBD1 (5 bases). This CDR3 is 18 amino acids long. The germline V gene encodes CDR1 LNHNV and CDR2 YYDKDF (reference sequence). V was pared by 3 bases and J by 1 base, with 19 bases between.

The chain couples TRBV28 to TRBJ2-7, with D possibly TRBD2 on 5 matching bases. The CDR3 runs to 11 residues. The V gene lost 3 bases and the J gene lost 10 bases, with 10 bases spanning the gap. Germline values: CDR1 MDHEN, CDR2 SYDVKM. Here the CDR3 reads CASSFDGDQYF. In nucleotides, the CDR3 is TGTGCCAGCAGTTTTGACGGGGATCAGTACTTC.

The chain recombines TRBV10-2 with TRBJ2-7; D unclear. CDR1 WSHSY and CDR2 SAAADI come from the germline V gene. The CDR3 has 14 amino acids. The germline V and J ends were trimmed by 6 bases and 0 bases, with 12 bases remaining between them. Here the CDR3 DNA reads TGCGCCAGCAGGGAGAGCTCAAACTCCTACGAGCAGTACTTC. Encoded protein: CASRESSNSYEQYF.

The V and J genes are TRBV11-2 and TRBJ2-7; D gene ambiguous. The CDR3 contains 18 residues. The ends were cut back, 7 bases at V and 3 bases at J, with 28 bases in the middle. Germline V lookup: CDR1 SGHAT, CDR2 FQNNGV. The CDR3 protein is CASTASRVRFGSDYEQYF. The CDR3 nucleotides are TGTGCCAGCACGGCAAGCCGGGTGAGATTTGGCTCGGACTACGAGCAGTACTTC.